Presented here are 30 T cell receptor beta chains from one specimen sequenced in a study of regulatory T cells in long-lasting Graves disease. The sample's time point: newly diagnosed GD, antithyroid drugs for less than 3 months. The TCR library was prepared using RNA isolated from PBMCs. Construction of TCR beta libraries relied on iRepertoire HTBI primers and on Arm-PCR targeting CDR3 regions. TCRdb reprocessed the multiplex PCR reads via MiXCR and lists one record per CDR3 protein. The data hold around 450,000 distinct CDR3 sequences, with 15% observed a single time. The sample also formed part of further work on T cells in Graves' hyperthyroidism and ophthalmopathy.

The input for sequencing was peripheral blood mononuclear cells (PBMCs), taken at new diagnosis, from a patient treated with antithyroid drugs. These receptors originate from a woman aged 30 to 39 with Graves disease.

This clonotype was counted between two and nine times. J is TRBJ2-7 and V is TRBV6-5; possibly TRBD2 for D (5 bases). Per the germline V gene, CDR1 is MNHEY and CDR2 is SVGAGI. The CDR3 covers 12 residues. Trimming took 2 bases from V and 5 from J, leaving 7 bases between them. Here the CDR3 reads CASSYEGNEQYF. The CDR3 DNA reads TGTGCCAGCAGTTACGAGGGTAACGAGCAGTACTTC.

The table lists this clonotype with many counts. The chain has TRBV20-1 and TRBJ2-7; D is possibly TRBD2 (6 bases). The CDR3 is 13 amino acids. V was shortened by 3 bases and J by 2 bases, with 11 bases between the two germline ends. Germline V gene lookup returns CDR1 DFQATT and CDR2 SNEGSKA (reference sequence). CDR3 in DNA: TGCAGTGCTAGTACTGCGGGACCCTACGAGCAGTACTTC. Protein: CSASTAGPYEQYF.

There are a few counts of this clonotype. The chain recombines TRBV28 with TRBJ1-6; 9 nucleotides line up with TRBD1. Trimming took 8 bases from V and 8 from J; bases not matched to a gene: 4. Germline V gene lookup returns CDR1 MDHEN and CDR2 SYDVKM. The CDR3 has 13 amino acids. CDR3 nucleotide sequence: TGTGCCAGCCAGGGACAGGGATATTCACCCCTCCACTTT. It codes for CASQGQGYSPLHF.

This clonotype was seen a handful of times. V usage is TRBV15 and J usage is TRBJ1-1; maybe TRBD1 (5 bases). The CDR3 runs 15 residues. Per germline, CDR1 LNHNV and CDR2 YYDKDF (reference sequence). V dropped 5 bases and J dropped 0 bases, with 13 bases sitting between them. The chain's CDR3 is CATSPGSLMNTEAFF. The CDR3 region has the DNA TGTGCCACCAGCCCAGGGTCCCTAATGAACACTGAAGCTTTCTTT. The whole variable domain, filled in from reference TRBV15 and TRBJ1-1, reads DAMVIQNPRYQVTQFGKPVTLSCSQTLNHNVMYWYQQKSSQAPKLLFHYYDKDFNNEADTPDNFQSRRPNTSFCFLDIRSPGLGDTAMYLCATSPGSLMNTEAFFGQGTRLTVV.

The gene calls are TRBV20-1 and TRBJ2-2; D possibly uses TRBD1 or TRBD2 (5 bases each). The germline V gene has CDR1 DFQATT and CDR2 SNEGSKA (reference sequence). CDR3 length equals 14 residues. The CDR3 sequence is CSLERAGTTGELFF. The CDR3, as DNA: TGCAGCCTGGAAAGGGCAGGGACGACCGGGGAGCTGTTTTTT.

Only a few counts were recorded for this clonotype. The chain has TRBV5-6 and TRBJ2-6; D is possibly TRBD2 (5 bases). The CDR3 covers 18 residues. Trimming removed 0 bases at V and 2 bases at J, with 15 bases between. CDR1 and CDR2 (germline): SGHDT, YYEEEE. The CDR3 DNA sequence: TGTGCCAGCAGCTTGGACGGGATAGGCACCACTGGGGCCAACGTCCTGACTTTC. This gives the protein CASSLDGIGTTGANVLTF.

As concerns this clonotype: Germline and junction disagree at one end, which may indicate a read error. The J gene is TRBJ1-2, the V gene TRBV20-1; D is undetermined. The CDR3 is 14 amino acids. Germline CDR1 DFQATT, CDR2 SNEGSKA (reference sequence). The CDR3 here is CSARDSWTRYGHTF. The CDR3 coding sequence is TGCAGTGCTAGAGATAGTTGGACCCGATATGGCCACACCTTC.

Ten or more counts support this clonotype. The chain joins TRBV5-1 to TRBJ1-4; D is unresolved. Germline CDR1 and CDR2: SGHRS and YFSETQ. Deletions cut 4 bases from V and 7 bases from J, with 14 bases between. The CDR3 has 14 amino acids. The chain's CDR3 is CASSGDQPGEKLFF. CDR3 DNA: TGCGCCAGCAGCGGGGATCAGCCCGGTGAAAAACTGTTTTTT. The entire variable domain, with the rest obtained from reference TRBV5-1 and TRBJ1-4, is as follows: KAGVTQTPRYLIKTRGQQVTLSCSPISGHRSVSWYQQTPGQGLQFLFEYFSETQRNKGNFPGRFSGRQFSNSRSEMNVSTLELGDSALYLCASSGDQPGEKLFFGSGTQLSVL.

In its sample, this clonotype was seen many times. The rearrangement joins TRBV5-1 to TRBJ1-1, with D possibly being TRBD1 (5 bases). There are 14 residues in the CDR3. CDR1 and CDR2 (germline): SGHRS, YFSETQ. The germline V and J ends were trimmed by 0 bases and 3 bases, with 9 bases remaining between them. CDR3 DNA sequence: TGCGCCAGCAGCTTGGGACAGTTATACACTGAAGCTTTCTTT. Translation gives CASSLGQLYTEAFF.

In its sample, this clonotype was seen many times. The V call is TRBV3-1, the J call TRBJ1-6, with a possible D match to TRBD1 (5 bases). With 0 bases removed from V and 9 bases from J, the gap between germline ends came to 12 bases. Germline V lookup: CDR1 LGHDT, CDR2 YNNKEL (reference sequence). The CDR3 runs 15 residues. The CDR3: CASSQEGDSGSPLHF. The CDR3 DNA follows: TGTGCCAGCAGCCAAGAAGGTGACAGCGGTTCACCCCTCCACTTT.

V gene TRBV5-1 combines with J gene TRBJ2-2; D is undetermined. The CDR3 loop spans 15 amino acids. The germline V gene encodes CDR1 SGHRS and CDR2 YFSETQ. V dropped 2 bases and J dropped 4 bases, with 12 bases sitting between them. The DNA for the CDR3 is TGCGCCAGCAGCTTTCGTGTGGTGGGCACCGGGGAGCTGTTTTTT. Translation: CASSFRVVGTGELFF.

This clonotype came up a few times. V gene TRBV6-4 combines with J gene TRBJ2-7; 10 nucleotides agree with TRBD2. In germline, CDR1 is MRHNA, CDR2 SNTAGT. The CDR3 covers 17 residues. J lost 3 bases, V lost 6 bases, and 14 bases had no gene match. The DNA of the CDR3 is TGTGCCAGCAGGATTCTGACAGGGAGCGGGGGGGGCTACGAGCAGTACTTC. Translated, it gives CASRILTGSGGGYEQYF.

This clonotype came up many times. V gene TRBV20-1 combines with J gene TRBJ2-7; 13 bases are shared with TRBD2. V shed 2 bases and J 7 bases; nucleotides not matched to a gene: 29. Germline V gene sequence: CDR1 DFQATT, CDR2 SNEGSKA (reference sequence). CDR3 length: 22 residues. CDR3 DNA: TGCAGTGCTAGAACGTCGAAACGCCCAGGACTAGCGGGAGATTTCGGTTTTCAGGAGCAGTACTTC. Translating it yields CSARTSKRPGLAGDFGFQEQYF.

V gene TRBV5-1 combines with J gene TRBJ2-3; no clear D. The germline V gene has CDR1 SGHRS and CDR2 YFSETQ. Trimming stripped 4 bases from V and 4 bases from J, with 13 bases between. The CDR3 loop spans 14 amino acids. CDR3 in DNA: TGCGCCAGCAGCGAAGCTCTGAGTCCAGATACGCAGTATTTT. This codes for CASSEALSPDTQYF.

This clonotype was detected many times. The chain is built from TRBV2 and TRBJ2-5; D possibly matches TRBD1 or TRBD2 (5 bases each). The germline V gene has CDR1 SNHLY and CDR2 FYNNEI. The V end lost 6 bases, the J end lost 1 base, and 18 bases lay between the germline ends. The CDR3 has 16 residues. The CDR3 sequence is CASRKESIGGQETQYF. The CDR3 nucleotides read TGTGCCAGCAGGAAAGAAAGCATTGGGGGCCAAGAGACCCAGTACTTC.

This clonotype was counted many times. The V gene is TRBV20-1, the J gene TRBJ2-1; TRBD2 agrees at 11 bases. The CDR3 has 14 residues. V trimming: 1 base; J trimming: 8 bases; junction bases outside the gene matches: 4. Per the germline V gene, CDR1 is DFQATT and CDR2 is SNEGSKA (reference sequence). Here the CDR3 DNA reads TGCAGTGCTAGAGGGCTAGCGGGAGGAGATGAGCAGTTCTTC. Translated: CSARGLAGGDEQFF.

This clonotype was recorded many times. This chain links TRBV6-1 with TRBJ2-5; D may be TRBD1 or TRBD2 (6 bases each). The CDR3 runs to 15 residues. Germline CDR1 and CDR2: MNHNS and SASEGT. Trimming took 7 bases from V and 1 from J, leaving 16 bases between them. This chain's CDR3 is CASNKGGGGQETQYF. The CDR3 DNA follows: TGTGCCAGCAACAAGGGAGGAGGGGGCCAAGAGACCCAGTACTTC.

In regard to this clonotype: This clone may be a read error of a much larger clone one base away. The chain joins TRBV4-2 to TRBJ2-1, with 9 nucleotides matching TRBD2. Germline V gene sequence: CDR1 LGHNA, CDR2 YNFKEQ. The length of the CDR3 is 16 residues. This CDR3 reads CASRQDLAGGSDEQFF. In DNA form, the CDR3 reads TGTGCCAGCCGCCAAGATCTGGCGGGAGGGTCGGATGAGCAGTTCTTC.

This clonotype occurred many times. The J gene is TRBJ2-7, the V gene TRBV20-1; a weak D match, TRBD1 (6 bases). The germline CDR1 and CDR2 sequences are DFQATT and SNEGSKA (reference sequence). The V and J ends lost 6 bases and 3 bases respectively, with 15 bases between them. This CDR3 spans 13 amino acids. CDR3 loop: CSAEDSENYEQYF. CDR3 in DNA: TGCAGTGCCGAGGACAGCGAGAACTACGAGCAGTACTTC.

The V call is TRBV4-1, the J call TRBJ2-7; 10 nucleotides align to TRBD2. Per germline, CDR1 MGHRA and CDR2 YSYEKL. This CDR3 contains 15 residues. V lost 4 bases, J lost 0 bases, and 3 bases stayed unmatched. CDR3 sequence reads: CASSLLAGASYEQYF. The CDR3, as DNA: TGCGCCAGCAGCCTGCTAGCGGGAGCCTCCTACGAGCAGTACTTC.

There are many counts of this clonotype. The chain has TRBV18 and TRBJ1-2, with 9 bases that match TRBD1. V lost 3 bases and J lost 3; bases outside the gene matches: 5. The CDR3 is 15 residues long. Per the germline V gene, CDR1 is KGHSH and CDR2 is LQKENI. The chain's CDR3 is CASSPRQGEDYGYTF. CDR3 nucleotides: TGTGCCAGCTCACCCCGACAGGGGGAGGACTATGGCTACACCTTC.

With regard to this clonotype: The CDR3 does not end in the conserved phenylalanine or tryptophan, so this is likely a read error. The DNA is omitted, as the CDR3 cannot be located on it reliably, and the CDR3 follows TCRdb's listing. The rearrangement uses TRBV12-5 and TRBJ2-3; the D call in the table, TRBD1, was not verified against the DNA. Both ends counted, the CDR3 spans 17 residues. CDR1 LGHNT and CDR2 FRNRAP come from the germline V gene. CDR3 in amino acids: CASGLVLAGQGQDEQFL.

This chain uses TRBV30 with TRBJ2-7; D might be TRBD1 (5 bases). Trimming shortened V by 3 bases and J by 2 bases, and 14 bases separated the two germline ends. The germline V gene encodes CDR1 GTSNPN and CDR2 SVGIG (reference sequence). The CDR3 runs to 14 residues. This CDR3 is CAWRLSGITYEQYF. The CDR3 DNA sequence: TGTGCCTGGAGGTTGTCAGGGATTACCTACGAGCAGTACTTC.

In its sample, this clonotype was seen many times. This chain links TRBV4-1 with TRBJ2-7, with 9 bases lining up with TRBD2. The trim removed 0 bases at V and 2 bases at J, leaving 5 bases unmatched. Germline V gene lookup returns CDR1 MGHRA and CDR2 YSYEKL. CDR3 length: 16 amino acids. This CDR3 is CASSQEAGGRPYEQYF. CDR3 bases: TGCGCCAGCAGCCAAGAAGCGGGGGGACGCCCCTACGAGCAGTACTTC.

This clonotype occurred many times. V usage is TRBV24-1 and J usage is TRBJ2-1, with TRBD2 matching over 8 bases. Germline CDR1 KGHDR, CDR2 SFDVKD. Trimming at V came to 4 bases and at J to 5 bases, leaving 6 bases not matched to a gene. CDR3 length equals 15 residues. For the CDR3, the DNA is TGTGCCACCAGTGACCCGGGAGGGCCGCACAATGAGCAGTTCTTC. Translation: CATSDPGGPHNEQFF.

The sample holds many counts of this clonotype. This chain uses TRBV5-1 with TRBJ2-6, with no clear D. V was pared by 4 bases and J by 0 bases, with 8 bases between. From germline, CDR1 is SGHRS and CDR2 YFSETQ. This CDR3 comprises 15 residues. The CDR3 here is CASSAWGSGANVLTF. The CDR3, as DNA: TGCGCCAGCAGCGCCTGGGGCTCTGGGGCCAACGTCCTGACTTTC.

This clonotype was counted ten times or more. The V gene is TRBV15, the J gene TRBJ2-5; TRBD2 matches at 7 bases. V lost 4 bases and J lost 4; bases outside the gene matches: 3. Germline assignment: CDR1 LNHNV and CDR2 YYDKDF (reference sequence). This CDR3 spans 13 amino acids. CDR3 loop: CATSNIAGETQYF. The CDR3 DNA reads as TGTGCCACCAGCAATATAGCGGGAGAGACCCAGTACTTC.

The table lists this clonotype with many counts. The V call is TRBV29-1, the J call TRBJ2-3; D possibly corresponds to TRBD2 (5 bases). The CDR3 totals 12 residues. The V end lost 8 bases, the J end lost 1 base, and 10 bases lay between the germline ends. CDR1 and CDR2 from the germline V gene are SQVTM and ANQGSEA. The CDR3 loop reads CSTDYRTDTQYF. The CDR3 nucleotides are TGCAGCACTGACTACCGCACAGATACGCAGTATTTT.

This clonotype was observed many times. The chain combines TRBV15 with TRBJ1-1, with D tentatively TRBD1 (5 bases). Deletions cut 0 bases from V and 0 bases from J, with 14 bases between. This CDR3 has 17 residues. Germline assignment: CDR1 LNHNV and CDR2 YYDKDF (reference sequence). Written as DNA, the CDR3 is TGTGCCACCAGCAGAGACCGACAGCTTCGAATGAACACTGAAGCTTTCTTT. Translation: CATSRDRQLRMNTEAFF. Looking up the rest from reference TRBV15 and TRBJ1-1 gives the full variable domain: DAMVIQNPRYQVTQFGKPVTLSCSQTLNHNVMYWYQQKSSQAPKLLFHYYDKDFNNEADTPDNFQSRRPNTSFCFLDIRSPGLGDTAMYLCATSRDRQLRMNTEAFFGQGTRLTVV.

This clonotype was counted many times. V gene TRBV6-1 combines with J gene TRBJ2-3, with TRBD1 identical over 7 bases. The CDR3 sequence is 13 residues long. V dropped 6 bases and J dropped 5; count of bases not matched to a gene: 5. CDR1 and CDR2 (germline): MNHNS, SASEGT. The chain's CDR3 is CASSTGVGDTQYF. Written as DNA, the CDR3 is TGTGCCAGCAGCACAGGGGTGGGAGATACGCAGTATTTT.